This is a list of T cell receptor beta chains from one sample in a study of early T cells in non-severe SARS-CoV-2 infection. TCRdb used MiXCR to reprocess the 5' RACE reads, holding one entry per CDR3 protein. Of 50,000 to 70,000 distinct CDR3 sequences listed, 5% to 6.5% are singletons. The sequences come from whole blood, collected at baseline. The receptors here all came from an adult who was a healthcare worker with PCR-confirmed SARS-CoV-2 infection or an uninfected control (not recorded which). Both conserved end residues are part of each CDR3. A D gene is named only where the DNA matches it firmly. Not all rows give a size; the values are once, few, many and, for expanded clones, a class.

v_call	d_call	clone_size	j_call	cdr3_aa	cdr3_nt
TRBV30	.	few	TRBJ1-2	CAWSRVTDYGYTF	TGTGCCTGGAGCAGGGTGACAGACTATGGCTACACCTTC
TRBV11-3	TRBD2	.	TRBJ2-1	CASSPGGSRLNEQFF	TGTGCCAGCTCACCCGGCGGGAGTAGACTCAATGAGCAGTTCTTC
TRBV5-1	.	.	TRBJ2-7	CASSLHREGAYEQYF	TGCGCCAGCAGCTTGCACCGGGAAGGGGCCTACGAGCAGTACTTC
TRBV4-1	.	few	TRBJ2-4	CASSQATTESSNIQYF	TGCGCCAGCAGCCAAGCTACGACGGAGTCCTCCAACATTCAGTACTTC
TRBV28	TRBD1	few	TRBJ2-7	CASSLQGATYEQYF	TGTGCCAGCAGTTTACAGGGGGCTACCTACGAGCAGTACTTC
TRBV3-1	TRBD2	many	TRBJ2-7	CASSPRLAGGPGTYEQYF	TGTGCCAGCAGCCCCCGACTAGCGGGAGGGCCAGGGACCTACGAGCAGTACTTC
TRBV9	TRBD1	many	TRBJ1-2	CASSVGNRGKNYGYTF	TGTGCCAGCAGCGTAGGGAACAGGGGAAAAAACTATGGCTACACCTTC
TRBV4-3	.	.	TRBJ2-7	CASSPTGAPVYEQYF	TGCGCCAGCAGCCCTACGGGAGCACCAGTTTACGAGCAGTACTTC
TRBV10-1	TRBD2	many	TRBJ2-4	CASSARREETIQYF	TGCGCCAGCAGTGCGCGGCGGGAGGAAACCATTCAGTACTTC
TRBV20-1	TRBD2	many	TRBJ2-3	CSGQRDPDTQYF	TGCAGTGGTCAGCGGGATCCAGATACGCAGTATTTT